This T cell receptor beta chain was documented in a study of cytomegalovirus exposure and HLA in healthy donors. Points from the study as a whole: TRBV6-2, TRBV6-3 and other indistinguishable V segments were excluded. The authors later found HLA-associated TCR beta chains more clonally expanded than equally common others.

PCR was performed using 60 Vbeta and 13 Jbeta primers. Assay used: immunoSEQ multiplex PCR; TCRdb lists only in-frame clones, some missing. Altogether around 150,000 clones are present, approximately 76% being singletons, with the ten largest covering approximately 2%. From germline, CDR1 is SNHLY and CDR2 FYNNEI. V was cut by 6 bases and J by 14 bases, with 20 bases left in between. CDR3 length: 13 amino acids. A remark on this clone: Its antigen is unidentified.

Sequenced: PBMCs. The rearrangement uses TRBV2 and TRBJ2-1; perhaps TRBD2 as D (5 bases). The TCR comes from a female donor in good health and CMV-seronegative. This CDR3 reads CASSLGVLNAEFF. DNA for the CDR3: TGTGCCAGCAGCTTGGGAGTCCTCAATGCGGAGTTCTTC.